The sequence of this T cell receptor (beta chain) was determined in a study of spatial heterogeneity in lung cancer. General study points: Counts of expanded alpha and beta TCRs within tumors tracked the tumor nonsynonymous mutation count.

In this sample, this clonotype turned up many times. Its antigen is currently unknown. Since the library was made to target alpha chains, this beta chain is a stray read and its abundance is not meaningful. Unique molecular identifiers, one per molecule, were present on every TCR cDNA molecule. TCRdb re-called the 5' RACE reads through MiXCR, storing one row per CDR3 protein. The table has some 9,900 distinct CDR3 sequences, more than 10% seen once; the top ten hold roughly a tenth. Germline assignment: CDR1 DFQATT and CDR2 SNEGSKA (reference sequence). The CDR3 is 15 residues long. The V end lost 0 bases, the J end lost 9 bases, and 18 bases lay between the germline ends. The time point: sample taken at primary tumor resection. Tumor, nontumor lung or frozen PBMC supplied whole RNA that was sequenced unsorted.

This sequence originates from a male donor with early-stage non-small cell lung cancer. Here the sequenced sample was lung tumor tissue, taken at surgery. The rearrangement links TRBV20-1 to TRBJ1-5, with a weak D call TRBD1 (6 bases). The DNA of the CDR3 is TGCAGTGCTAGAGATTCGCAGGGGCAGGATGGGCCCCAGCATTTT. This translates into CSARDSQGQDGPQHF.